A single sample is the source of the 12 T cell receptor beta chains below, sequenced in a study of T cells in localized non-small cell lung cancer. The data were produced by immunoSEQ multiplex PCR, yet TCRdb's version contains in-frame clones alone and is incomplete. The sample consists of over 15,000 clones, 85% to 90% of them appearing once. The input for sequencing was peripheral blood, taken before any cancer treatment. The receptors come from an older male donor with stage II squamous cell lung carcinoma.

CDR3 DNA sequence: TGTGCCAGCAGCTTGGTTGGCGGCTCTGGAAACACCATATATTTT. Protein: CASSLVGGSGNTIYF. The gene calls are TRBV4-2 and TRBJ1-3; no clear D. Germline V gene lookup returns CDR1 LGHNA and CDR2 YNFKEQ. Trimming took off 5 bases at V and 0 bases at J, with 11 bases between the two ends. The CDR3 totals 15 residues.

The chain joins TRBV7-2 to TRBJ1-1, with a possible D match to TRBD1 (5 bases). V was cut by 1 base and J by 0 bases, with 9 bases left in between. The CDR3 length is 15 residues. Germline V gene sequence: CDR1 SGHTA, CDR2 FQGNSA. The CDR3 here is CASSLDRSLNTEAFF. For the CDR3, the DNA is TGTGCCAGCAGCTTAGACAGGTCCCTGAACACTGAAGCTTTCTTT. Full variable domain (rest looked up from reference TRBV7-2 and TRBJ1-1): GAGVSQSPSNKVTEKGKDVELRCDPISGHTALYWYRQSLGQGLEFLIYFQGNSAPDKSGLPSDRFSAERTGGSVSTLTIQRTQQEDSAVYLCASSLDRSLNTEAFFGQGTRLTVV.

V is TRBV5-1 and J is TRBJ2-2; 9 bases fit TRBD1. CDR3 length: 16 amino acids. Germline V gives CDR1 SGHRS, CDR2 YFSETQ. V was clipped by 0 bases and J by 3 bases; unmatched bases: 3. As DNA, the CDR3 is TGCGCCAGCAGCTTGGGGGACAGGGAGGACACCGGGGAGCTGTTTTTT. This sequence encodes CASSLGDREDTGELFF. Complete variable domain (other parts from reference TRBV5-1 and TRBJ2-2): KAGVTQTPRYLIKTRGQQVTLSCSPISGHRSVSWYQQTPGQGLQFLFEYFSETQRNKGNFPGRFSGRQFSNSRSEMNVSTLELGDSALYLCASSLGDREDTGELFFGEGSRLTVL.

The chain recombines TRBV2 with TRBJ2-7; 8 bases map to TRBD2. This CDR3 spans 16 amino acids. V dropped 7 bases and J dropped 2; count of bases not matched to a gene: 13. Germline V gene lookup returns CDR1 SNHLY and CDR2 FYNNEI. The CDR3 loop is CASMGVISGTAYEQYF. The CDR3 DNA sequence: TGTGCCAGCATGGGAGTAATTAGCGGGACGGCCTACGAGCAGTACTTC.

The V call is TRBV5-1, the J call TRBJ1-2; TRBD1 is a possible D gene (6 bases). This CDR3 has 14 residues. Germline lookup yields CDR1 SGHRS and CDR2 YFSETQ. V lost 0 bases and J lost 6, with 12 bases in between. The CDR3 protein is CASSLAYRVDGYTF. The CDR3 coding sequence is TGCGCCAGCAGCTTGGCCTACAGGGTGGATGGCTACACCTTC. Full variable domain (remainder filled in from reference TRBV5-1 and TRBJ1-2): KAGVTQTPRYLIKTRGQQVTLSCSPISGHRSVSWYQQTPGQGLQFLFEYFSETQRNKGNFPGRFSGRQFSNSRSEMNVSTLELGDSALYLCASSLAYRVDGYTFGSGTRLTVV.

Regarding this clone: The junction and the germline gene differ at one end; a read error may be behind it. This chain links TRBV6-1 with TRBJ1-1; D perhaps matches TRBD1 (6 bases). Germline CDR1 and CDR2: MNHNS and SASEGT. The length of the CDR3 is 14 residues. CDR3 loop: CASRDPGQNTEAFF. The CDR3 nucleotides are TGTGCCAGCCGTGACCCGGGACAGAACACTGAAGCTTTCTTT.

J is TRBJ2-7 and V is TRBV5-4; perhaps TRBD2 as D (5 bases). The CDR3 is made up of 15 amino acids. Trimming stripped 4 bases from V and 1 base from J, with 15 bases between. In germline, CDR1 is SGHNT, CDR2 YYREEE (reference sequence). CDR3 in amino acids: CASSTTSRASYEQYF. Here the CDR3 DNA reads TGTGCCAGCAGCACCACATCGAGGGCTTCCTACGAGCAGTACTTC.

The rearrangement uses TRBV28 and TRBJ2-5; TRBD2 agrees at 10 bases. CDR3 size: 16 residues. The junction had 7 bases not matched to a gene; V was cut back by 3 bases and J by 3 bases. The V gene's germline CDR1 is MDHEN and CDR2 SYDVKM. The CDR3: CASSFRRLAGEETQYF. CDR3 nucleotide sequence: TGTGCCAGCAGTTTTAGGCGGCTAGCGGGAGAAGAGACCCAGTACTTC.

The chain uses TRBV6-6 and TRBJ1-2; no clear D. The CDR3 has 14 residues. Trimming removed 6 bases at V and 3 bases at J, with 14 bases between. The germline V gene encodes CDR1 MNHNY and CDR2 SVGAGI (reference sequence). CDR3 sequence: CASSYSVYDYGYTF. The CDR3 DNA follows: TGTGCCAGCAGCTACAGCGTTTACGACTATGGCTACACCTTC.

The rearrangement joins TRBV5-8 to TRBJ2-5, with D possibly matching TRBD1 (6 bases). V shed 2 bases and J shed 6 bases, with 20 bases lying between them. CDR1 is SGHTS and CDR2 is YDEGEE in the germline V gene. The CDR3 is 16 amino acids. CDR3 bases: TGTGCCAGCAGCTTTACTACCACAGGGTTAGTAAAGACCCAGTACTTC. This encodes CASSFTTTGLVKTQYF.

V is TRBV2 and J is TRBJ1-4, with D hard to call. Germline V lookup: CDR1 SNHLY, CDR2 FYNNEI. This CDR3 has 11 residues. The ends were cut back, 5 bases at V and 7 bases at J, with 5 bases in the middle. CDR3 sequence: CASSQGEKLFF. The CDR3, as DNA: TGTGCCAGCAGTCAAGGTGAAAAACTGTTTTTT. The full variable domain, in which reference TRBV2 and TRBJ1-4 provide the parts outside the CDR3, is EPEVTQTPSHQVTQMGQEVILRCVPISNHLYFYWYRQILGQKVEFLVSFYNNEISEKSEIFDDQFSVERPDGSNFTLKIRSTKLEDSAMYFCASSQGEKLFFGSGTQLSVL.

The chain uses TRBV27 and TRBJ1-1, with D perhaps TRBD1 (5 bases). The V gene's germline CDR1 is MNHEY and CDR2 SMNVEV (reference sequence). The CDR3 spans 15 residues. V gave up 0 bases and J gave up 5 bases, with 13 bases separating them. Here the CDR3 DNA reads TGTGCCAGCAGTTTATCAACAGCCTCAGGGACTGAAGCTTTCTTT. Amino acid sequence: CASSLSTASGTEAFF.